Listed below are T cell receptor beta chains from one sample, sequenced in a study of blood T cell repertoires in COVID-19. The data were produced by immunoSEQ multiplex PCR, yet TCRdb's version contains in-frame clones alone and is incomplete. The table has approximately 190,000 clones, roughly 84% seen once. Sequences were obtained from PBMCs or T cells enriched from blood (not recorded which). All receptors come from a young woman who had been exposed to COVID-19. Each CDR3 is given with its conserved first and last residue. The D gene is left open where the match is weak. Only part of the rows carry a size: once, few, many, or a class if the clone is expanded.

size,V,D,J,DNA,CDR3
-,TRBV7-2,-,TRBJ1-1,TGTGCCAGCCACGCGGGGGGGAACACTGAAGCTTTCTTT,CASHAGGNTEAFF
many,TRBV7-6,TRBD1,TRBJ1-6,TGTGCCAGCAGCCTGGGACAGGCGAATAATTCACCCCTCCACTTT,CASSLGQANNSPLHF
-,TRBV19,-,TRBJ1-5,TGTGCCAGTACCCCGGCCGCTTCAGGGTACTGGCCCCAGCATTTT,CASTPAASGYWPQHF
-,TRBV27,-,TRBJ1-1,TGTGCCAGCAGTTTATTGGCAGGGAACACTGAAGCTTTCTTT,CASSLLAGNTEAFF
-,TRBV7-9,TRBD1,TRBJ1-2,TGTGCCAGCAGCTTGGGACAGGGCTACGGCTACACCTTC,CASSLGQGYGYTF
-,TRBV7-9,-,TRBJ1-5,TGTGCCAGCAGCTTAGGGGAGCTCAATCAGCCCCAGCATTTT,CASSLGELNQPQHF
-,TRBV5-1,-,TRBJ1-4,TGCGCCAGCAGCTTGGTCGGTTCCTCTAATGAAAAACTGTTTTTT,CASSLVGSSNEKLFF
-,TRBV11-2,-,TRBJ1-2,TGTGCCAGCAGCCAAGGCCCAGCGGGGACCTTC,CASSQGPAGTF
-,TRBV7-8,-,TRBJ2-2,TGTGCCAGCAGCCCCCAGGGGAGCACCGGGGAGCTGTTTTTT,CASSPQGSTGELFF
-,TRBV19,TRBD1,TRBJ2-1,TGTGCCACCCGGCCGGGACAGGGGTTAGGTGAGCAGTTCTTC,CATRPGQGLGEQFF
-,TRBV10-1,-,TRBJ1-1,TGCGCCAGCAGTGCGACACGGATGAACACTGAAGCTTTCTTT,CASSATRMNTEAFF
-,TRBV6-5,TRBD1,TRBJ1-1,TGTGCCAGCAGTTACGGGCAGGGGGCGTCTGAAGCTTTCTTT,CASSYGQGASEAFF
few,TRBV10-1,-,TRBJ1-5,TGCGCCAGCAGTTCAGGGCGCAATCAGCCCCAGCATTTT,CASSSGRNQPQHF
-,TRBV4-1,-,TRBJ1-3,TGCGCCAGCAGCCAAGATAGTGAAAACACCATATATTTT,CASSQDSENTIYF
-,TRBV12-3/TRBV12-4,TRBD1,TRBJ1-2,TGTGCCAGCAGTAACCGGGACAGCGGTGGCTACACCTTC,CASSNRDSGGYTF
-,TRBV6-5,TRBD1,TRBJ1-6,TGTGCCAGCTCCTTATCGGGACAGCTTAATTCACCCCTCCACTTT,CASSLSGQLNSPLHF
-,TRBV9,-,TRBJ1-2,TGTGCCAGCAGCCCTAACAGGGCCTCAGATGGCTACACCTTC,CASSPNRASDGYTF
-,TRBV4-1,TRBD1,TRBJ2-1,TGCGCCAGCAGCCAAGATCCGGGACAGGGGATCAATGAGCAGTTCTTC,CASSQDPGQGINEQFF
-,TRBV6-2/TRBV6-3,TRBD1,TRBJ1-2,TGTGCCAGCAGTTACCCCCGGGACAGGGGGCGCCTGGTCGGTGGCTACACCTTC,CASSYPRDRGRLVGGYTF
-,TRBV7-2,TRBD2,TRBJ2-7,TGTGCCAGCAGCTACGTCGGCGGGGGGGCTGTCGAGCAGTACTTC,CASSYVGGGAVEQYF
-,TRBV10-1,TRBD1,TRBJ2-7,TGCGCCAGCAGTTCGTTCCGGGACAGGGGGTCCCACGAGCAGTACTTC,CASSSFRDRGSHEQYF
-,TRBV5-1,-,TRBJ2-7,TGCGCCAGCAGCTTGGGCGGAGGGTCTTACGAGCAGTACTTC,CASSLGGGSYEQYF
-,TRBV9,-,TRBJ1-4,TGTGCCAGCAGCGTGGAGATGACCCCAGCGGAGGGTGAAAAACTGTTTTTT,CASSVEMTPAEGEKLFF
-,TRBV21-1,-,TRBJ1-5,TGTGCCAGCACCCCAACGGAGGGGGGGGCTCAGCCCCAGCATTTT,CASTPTEGGAQPQHF
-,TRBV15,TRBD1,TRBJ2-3,TGTGCCACCAGCAGACCTTACAGGGGGACCACAGATACGCAGTATTTT,CATSRPYRGTTDTQYF
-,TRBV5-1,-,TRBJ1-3,TGCGCCAGCAGCCCGAATGGGGCCCCTGGAAACACCATATATTTT,CASSPNGAPGNTIYF
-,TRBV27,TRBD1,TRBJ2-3,TGTGCCAGCAGTTTCAAAGCCTACGGACAGGGAAGGGCAGATACGCAGTATTTT,CASSFKAYGQGRADTQYF
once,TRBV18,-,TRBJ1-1,TGTGCCAGCTCACCAATGGAGGGCCTGAACACTGAAGCTTTCTTT,CASSPMEGLNTEAFF
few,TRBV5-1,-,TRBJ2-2,TGCGCCAGCAGCAGGACGACAGGCAAAGAGGACGGGGAGCTGTTTTTT,CASSRTTGKEDGELFF